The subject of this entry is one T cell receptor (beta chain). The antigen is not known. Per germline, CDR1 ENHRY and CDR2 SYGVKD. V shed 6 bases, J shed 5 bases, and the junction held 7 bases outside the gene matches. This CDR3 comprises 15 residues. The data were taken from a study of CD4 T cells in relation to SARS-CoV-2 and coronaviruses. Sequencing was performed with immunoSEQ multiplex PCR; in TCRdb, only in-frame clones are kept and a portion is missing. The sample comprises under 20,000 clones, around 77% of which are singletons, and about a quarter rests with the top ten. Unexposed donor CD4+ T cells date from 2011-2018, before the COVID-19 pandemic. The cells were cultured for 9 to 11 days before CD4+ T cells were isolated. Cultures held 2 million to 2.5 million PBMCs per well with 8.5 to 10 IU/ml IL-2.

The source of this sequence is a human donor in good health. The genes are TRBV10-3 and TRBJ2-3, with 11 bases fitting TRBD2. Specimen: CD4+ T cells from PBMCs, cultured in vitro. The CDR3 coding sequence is TGTGCCATCAGCCTAGGACTAGCGGGTGAAGATACGCAGTATTTT. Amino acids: CAISLGLAGEDTQYF.